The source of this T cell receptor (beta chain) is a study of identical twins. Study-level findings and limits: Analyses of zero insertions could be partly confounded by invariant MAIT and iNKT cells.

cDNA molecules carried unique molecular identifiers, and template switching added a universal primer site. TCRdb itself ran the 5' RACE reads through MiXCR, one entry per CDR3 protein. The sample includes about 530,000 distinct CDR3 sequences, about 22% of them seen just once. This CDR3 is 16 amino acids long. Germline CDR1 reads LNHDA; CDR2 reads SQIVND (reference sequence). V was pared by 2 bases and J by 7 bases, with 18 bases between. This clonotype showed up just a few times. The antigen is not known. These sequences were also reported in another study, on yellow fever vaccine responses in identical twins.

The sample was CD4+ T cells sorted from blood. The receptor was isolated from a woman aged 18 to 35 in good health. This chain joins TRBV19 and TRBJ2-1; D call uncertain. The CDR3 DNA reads TGTGCCAGTAGTATATCCCCGCGGCAACCTTGGAATGAGCAGTTCTTC. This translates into CASSISPRQPWNEQFF.